The clone carrying this TCR beta chain was seen many times. The antigen is not known. The data were taken from a study of T cell repertoires in cytomegalovirus infection. Study details: Public TCR beta signatures indicated both CMV infection and matching HLA type. Study results and caveats: Totalled public TCR beta family frequency picked out people who carried CMV plus the relevant HLA. Ex vivo responses were dominated by HLA-C-restricted CMV-specific TCR beta clonotypes.

In TCRdb, the reads were re-called with MiXCR into one record per CDR3 protein. Counted here are around 94,000 distinct CDR3 sequences, approximately 17% occurring once; the ten biggest clones make up 8% to 9.5%. The germline V gene encodes CDR1 MNHEY and CDR2 SVGEGT. This CDR3 is 14 amino acids long. Trimming cost V 7 bases and J 2 bases; bases outside gene matches: 8. V gene TRBV6-2 or TRBV6-3 combines with J gene TRBJ2-7; TRBD1 agrees at 7 bases. This TCR was recovered from a human donor in good health (CMV status not recorded). Some clones in this sample may be carry-over from other donors' samples. Sequenced material: PBMCs. The CDR3: CASIRDSQAYEQYF. CDR3 bases: TGTGCCAGCATCCGGGACAGCCAAGCCTACGAGCAGTACTTC.